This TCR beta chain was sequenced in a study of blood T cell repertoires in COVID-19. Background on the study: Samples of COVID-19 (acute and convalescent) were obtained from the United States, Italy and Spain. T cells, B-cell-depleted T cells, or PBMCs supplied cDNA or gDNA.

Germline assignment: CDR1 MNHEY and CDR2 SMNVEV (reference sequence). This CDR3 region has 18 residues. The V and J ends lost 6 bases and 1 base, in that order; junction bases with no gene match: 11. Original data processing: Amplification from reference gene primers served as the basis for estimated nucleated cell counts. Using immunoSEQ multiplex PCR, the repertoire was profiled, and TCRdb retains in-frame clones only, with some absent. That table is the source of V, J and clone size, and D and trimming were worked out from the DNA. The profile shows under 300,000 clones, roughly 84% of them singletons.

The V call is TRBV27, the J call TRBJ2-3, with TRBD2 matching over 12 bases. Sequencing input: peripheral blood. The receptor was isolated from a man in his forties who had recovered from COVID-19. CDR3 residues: CASSPLAGGLLGTDTQYF. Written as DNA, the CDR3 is TGTGCCAGCAGCCCGCTAGCGGGAGGGCTTTTGGGCACAGATACGCAGTATTTT.